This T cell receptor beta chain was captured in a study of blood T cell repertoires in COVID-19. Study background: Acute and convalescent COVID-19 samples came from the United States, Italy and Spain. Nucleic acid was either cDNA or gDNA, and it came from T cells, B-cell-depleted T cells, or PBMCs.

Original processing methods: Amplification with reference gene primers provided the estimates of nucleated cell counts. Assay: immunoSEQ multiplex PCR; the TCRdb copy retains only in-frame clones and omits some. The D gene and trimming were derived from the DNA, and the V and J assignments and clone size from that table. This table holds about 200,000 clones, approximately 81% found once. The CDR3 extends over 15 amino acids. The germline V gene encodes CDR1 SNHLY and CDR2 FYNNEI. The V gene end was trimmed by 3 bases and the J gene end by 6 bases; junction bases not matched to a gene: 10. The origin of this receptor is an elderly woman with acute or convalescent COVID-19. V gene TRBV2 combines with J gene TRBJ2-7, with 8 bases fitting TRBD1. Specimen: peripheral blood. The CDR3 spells CASSELQGDLSEQYF. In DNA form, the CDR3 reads TGTGCCAGCAGTGAGTTACAGGGGGATCTATCCGAGCAGTACTTC.